The TCR beta chain under discussion was sequenced for a study of siplizumab effects on memory and regulatory T cells. Clones were sequenced by immunoSEQ multiplex PCR, and TCRdb holds only the in-frame ones, with some missing. The sample lists 100,000 or so clones, less than 95% occurring once. Germline values: CDR1 LNHDA, CDR2 SQIVND (reference sequence). This CDR3 comprises 16 residues. V was cut by 5 bases and J by 0 bases, with 17 bases left in between. The sequenced material came from non-Treg CD4+ T cells sorted from blood. This sequence originates from a human donor in good health. This chain connects TRBV19 to TRBJ2-7, with D unresolved. The CDR3 sequence is CASSSRLAQSSYEQYF. CDR3 sequence (DNA): TGTGCCAGTAGTTCTCGACTGGCGCAGAGCTCCTACGAGCAGTACTTC.